This is a list of T cell receptor beta chains from one sample in a study of siplizumab effects on memory and regulatory T cells. Profiled with immunoSEQ multiplex PCR; TCRdb holds only in-frame clones, not every one. The repertoire holds some 100,000 clones, with 94% as singletons. Sample: Tregs sorted from blood. These receptors were obtained from a human donor in good health. Each CDR3 is given with its conserved first and last residue. D genes are given only for firm matches. Clone size is not always given. Where it is, it says once, few, many or a class for expanded clones.

J gene	D gene	V gene	clone size	CDR3 DNA	CDR3 protein
TRBJ2-5	TRBD2	TRBV4-1	NA	TGCGCCAGCAGCCAAAGACTAGCCGGACTCCAAGAGACCCAGTACTTC	CASSQRLAGLQETQYF
TRBJ1-2	NA	TRBV20-1	NA	TGCAGTGCTAGTTACAGGGAAATTTGGACCTTC	CSASYREIWTF
TRBJ2-3	NA	TRBV5-1	NA	TGCGCCAGCAGCTTGGGTGGGCGGCTCCCAAGAGACACGCAGTATTTT	CASSLGGRLPRDTQYF
TRBJ2-2	NA	TRBV7-2	NA	TGTGCCAGCAGCTTCATTAAGAGGGGGGAGCTGTTTTTT	CASSFIKRGELFF
TRBJ2-7	TRBD1	TRBV6-1	NA	TGTGCCAGCAGAGGGACAGAGGGACCCTACGAGCAGTACTTC	CASRGTEGPYEQYF
TRBJ1-4	NA	TRBV20-1	NA	TGCAGTGCGAACAGGATTGAAAAACTGTTTTTT	CSANRIEKLFF
TRBJ2-5	NA	TRBV19	NA	TGTGCCAGTAGTACCGGGGCAGAGACCCAGTACTTC	CASSTGAETQYF
TRBJ1-4	TRBD1	TRBV5-1	NA	TGCGCCAGCAGCTTGACAGGGGATTACTCGTCTAATGAAAAACTGTTTTTT	CASSLTGDYSSNEKLFF
TRBJ1-1	TRBD1	TRBV27	once	TGTGCCAGCAGGGACAGGTTGTGGAACACTGAAGCTTTCTTT	CASRDRLWNTEAFF
TRBJ1-5	NA	TRBV6-1	NA	TGTGCCAGCAGTGGACGTCAGCCCCAGCATTTT	CASSGRQPQHF
TRBJ1-2	NA	TRBV28	NA	TGTGCCAGCAGTTTAGGGATCCTAGCTAACTATGGCTACACCTTC	CASSLGILANYGYTF
TRBJ2-1	TRBD1	TRBV7-9	NA	TGTGCCAGCAGCTTCCGCAGGACAGGGGGCAATGAGCAGTTCTTC	CASSFRRTGGNEQFF
TRBJ1-1	TRBD1	TRBV7-2	NA	TGTGCCAGCAGCTTTGGACAGGGGAACACTGAAGCTTTCTTT	CASSFGQGNTEAFF
TRBJ2-7	NA	TRBV15	NA	TGTGCCACCAGCAGAGATCAGGCCTACGAGCAGTACTTC	CATSRDQAYEQYF
TRBJ2-7	NA	TRBV4-1	NA	TGCGCCAGCAGCCAAACTCGGGAACTAGGCTCCTACGAGCAGTACTTC	CASSQTRELGSYEQYF
TRBJ2-7	TRBD2	TRBV5-1	NA	TGCGCCAGCGCCTATAGCGGGAGGGCCTACGAGCAGTACTTC	CASAYSGRAYEQYF
TRBJ1-2	TRBD1	TRBV11-2	NA	TGTGCCAGCAGCCCCTGGGGGACAGGAAGGCTCACTAACTATGGCTACACCTTC	CASSPWGTGRLTNYGYTF
TRBJ2-7	NA	TRBV18	NA	TGTGCCAGCTCACCGGGGGGCTACGAGCAGTACTTC	CASSPGGYEQYF